This T cell receptor (beta chain) was identified in a study of CD8 T cells in ankylosing spondylitis. As the method for making TCR beta libraries, quantitative 5'-RACE with molecular barcodes was used. From the 5' RACE reads, TCRdb called clonotypes with MiXCR, one entry per CDR3 protein. The sample contains some 140,000 distinct CDR3 sequences, about 7% of which appear only once. This clonotype has ten or more counts. Its antigen is still unknown. Points from the study as a whole: Among TCR beta sequences, a motif of eight highly homologous variants appeared characteristic of ankylosing spondylitis blood. In synovial fluid and blood from reactive arthritis, some motif variants were previously reported.

The sample was blood, either unsorted or a sorted T cell fraction (not recorded which). The receptor comes from a female donor with ankylosing spondylitis or in good health (not recorded which).

DNA for the CDR3: TGTGCCACCAGCGGGGCCCCCGGGGTGACTCAGCCCCAGCATTTT. The encoded protein is CATSGAPGVTQPQHF. This chain uses TRBV15 with TRBJ1-5; TRBD1 might be the D (5 bases). Between the trimmed V and J ends, which lost 5 bases and 6 bases, there was a span of 17 bases. Germline-derived CDR1 and CDR2 are LNHNV and YYDKDF (reference sequence). The CDR3 totals 15 residues.